A selection of T cell receptor beta chains follows, all from one sample in a study of cytomegalovirus exposure and HLA in healthy donors. Profiling relied on immunoSEQ multiplex PCR, and the TCRdb table lists in-frame clones only, not all of them. The table includes 250,000 to 300,000 clones, 90% detected once. Sequencing was done on a sample of PBMCs. These receptors were collected from a young woman in good health and CMV-seronegative. The CDR3 runs from the conserved cysteine through the conserved F or W. The D gene is left open where the match is weak. For some rows the clone size is stated as once, few or many, or as a class when expanded; others skip it.

.,TRBJ1-2,.,TRBV13,CASSLGGFGGDGYTF,TGTGCCAGCAGCTTAGGCGGTTTTGGGGGGGACGGCTACACCTTC
.,TRBJ1-1,.,TRBV6-1,CASYRKGGEAFF,TGTGCCAGCTACAGGAAAGGGGGTGAAGCTTTCTTT
.,TRBJ1-2,.,TRBV6-5,CASSLDRNYGYTF,TGTGCCAGCAGTCTCGACAGGAACTATGGCTACACCTTC
.,TRBJ2-1,.,TRBV5-6,CASSLIRGANEQFF,TGTGCCAGCAGCCTCATCAGGGGGGCGAATGAGCAGTTCTTC
.,TRBJ2-3,TRBD1,TRBV2,CASTLRDRGTDTQYF,TGTGCCAGCACTCTCCGGGACAGGGGGACAGATACGCAGTATTTT
.,TRBJ1-2,.,TRBV5-8,CASSPGQYLTYTNYGYTF,TGTGCCAGCAGTCCCGGACAGTACCTCACCTATACTAACTATGGCTACACCTTC
.,TRBJ2-1,TRBD2,TRBV5-4,CASSPGTSGANEQFF,TGTGCCAGCAGCCCCGGGACTAGCGGGGCTAATGAGCAGTTCTTC
.,TRBJ2-2,TRBD2,TRBV6-1,CASRGLAGGAGELFF,TGTGCCAGCAGGGGACTAGCGGGGGGTGCCGGGGAGCTGTTTTTT
.,TRBJ2-7,TRBD2,TRBV28,CASSSSLAGGPPTYEQYF,TGTGCCAGCAGTTCCTCACTAGCGGGGGGGCCACCAACCTACGAGCAGTACTTC
.,TRBJ2-1,.,TRBV15,CATSPRAGEQFF,TGTGCCACCAGCCCGCGGGCCGGGGAGCAGTTCTTC
.,TRBJ2-5,.,TRBV6-5,CASSYSIMSVETQYF,TGTGCCAGCAGTTACTCGATCATGAGCGTAGAGACCCAGTACTTC
.,TRBJ1-5,TRBD1,TRBV28,CASLERTGGTQPQHF,TGTGCCAGCCTCGAGCGGACAGGGGGCACTCAGCCCCAGCATTTT
.,TRBJ1-2,TRBD1,TRBV6-5,CASTRDRVYGYTF,TGTGCCAGCACCCGTGACAGGGTCTATGGCTACACCTTC
.,TRBJ2-7,.,TRBV6-6,CASSTPAQGYEQYF,TGTGCCAGCAGCACCCCGGCGCAGGGGTACGAGCAGTACTTC
.,TRBJ2-3,TRBD1,TRBV9,CASSARRSMGTGSDTQYF,TGTGCCAGCAGCGCGAGACGCTCGATGGGGACAGGTAGCGATACGCAGTATTTT
.,TRBJ2-4,TRBD2,TRBV29-1,CSVLGRGSLAKNIQYF,TGCAGCGTCCTCGGGCGGGGGTCTCTAGCCAAAAACATTCAGTACTTC
.,TRBJ1-1,.,TRBV6-5,CASSRLPNTEAFF,TGTGCCAGCAGCCGTCTCCCGAACACTGAAGCTTTCTTT
.,TRBJ2-2,.,TRBV2,CASSDLTGRDGELFF,TGTGCCAGCAGTGATTTGACAGGCCGGGACGGGGAGCTGTTTTTT
.,TRBJ2-5,TRBD2,TRBV30,CAWSEGLAGGQETQYF,TGTGCCTGGAGTGAAGGACTAGCGGGGGGACAAGAGACCCAGTACTTC
.,TRBJ2-6,.,TRBV19,CASSTPWLSGANVLTF,TGTGCCAGTAGTACCCCATGGCTCTCTGGGGCCAACGTCCTGACTTTC
.,TRBJ2-7,.,TRBV2,CASTTGPGEYF,TGTGCCAGCACTACAGGCCCCGGCGAGTACTTC
.,TRBJ1-1,TRBD1,TRBV6-1,CASRFRQGETFF,TGTGCCAGCAGATTTAGACAGGGCGAAACTTTCTTT
.,TRBJ1-2,TRBD1,TRBV7-9,CASSQGGAAQGYTF,TGTGCCAGCAGCCAAGGGGGCGCAGCCCAGGGCTACACCTTC
.,TRBJ1-1,.,TRBV5-1,CASYQGMNTEAFF,TGCGCCAGCTACCAGGGGATGAACACTGAAGCTTTCTTT
once,TRBJ1-1,.,TRBV5-6,CASSLYGQGTLF,TGTGCCAGCAGCTTGTATGGGCAGGGGACCCTTTTT
.,TRBJ1-6,.,TRBV19,CASSIVGGRRTLHF,TGTGCCAGTAGTATAGTCGGCGGGAGACGGACCCTCCACTTT
few,TRBJ2-7,.,TRBV10-2,CASSDLGRSYEQYF,TGCGCCAGCAGTGATCTGGGCAGGTCGTACGAGCAGTACTTC
.,TRBJ2-5,.,TRBV7-9,CASRGSPQETQYF,TGTGCCAGCAGGGGGAGCCCTCAAGAGACCCAGTACTTC
.,TRBJ1-1,TRBD1,TRBV6-5,CASSSRTGNTEAFF,TGTGCCAGCAGTTCCAGGACAGGGAACACTGAAGCTTTCTTT
once,TRBJ1-3,TRBD1,TRBV6-5,CASSLDRAAGNTIYF,TGTGCCAGCAGCCTCGACAGGGCTGCTGGAAACACCATATATTTT
.,TRBJ1-1,.,TRBV6-6,CASSYAQGTEAFF,TGTGCCAGCAGTTACGCCCAGGGAACTGAAGCTTTCTTT
.,TRBJ2-7,TRBD1,TRBV27,CASSSFGTGYYEQYF,TGTGCCAGCAGTTCTTTCGGGACAGGGTATTACGAGCAGTACTTC
once,TRBJ1-2,.,TRBV9,CASTGVDVGYTF,TGTGCCAGCACAGGCGTGGATGTGGGCTACACCTTC
few,TRBJ1-5,.,TRBV2,CASSVGHSNQPQHF,TGTGCCAGCAGTGTGGGACATAGCAATCAGCCCCAGCATTTT
.,TRBJ1-3,.,TRBV5-6,CASSFPGVGGNTIYF,TGTGCCAGCAGCTTCCCAGGGGTGGGAGGAAACACCATATATTTT
.,TRBJ1-3,.,TRBV25-1,CASSEYLKNTIYF,TGTGCCAGCAGTGAATATTTAAAAAACACCATATATTTT
.,TRBJ1-4,TRBD1,TRBV4-1,CASSQVTGQDPIKLFF,TGCGCCAGCAGCCAAGTTACCGGACAGGATCCGATAAAACTGTTTTTT
once,TRBJ2-2,TRBD1,TRBV10-3,CAISEEGATGELFF,TGTGCCATCAGTGAGGAGGGGGCGACCGGGGAGCTGTTTTTT
.,TRBJ1-1,.,TRBV27,CASSLSYGWDTEAFF,TGTGCCAGCAGTTTGTCGTACGGGTGGGACACTGAAGCTTTCTTT
.,TRBJ1-5,.,TRBV28,CASSLRGRNQPQHF,TGTGCCAGCAGTTTAAGGGGTCGCAATCAGCCCCAGCATTTT
.,TRBJ2-5,TRBD2,TRBV28,CASLSSPSGLAGLETQYF,TGTGCCAGCCTATCATCCCCCTCTGGACTAGCGGGGCTGGAGACCCAGTACTTC
.,TRBJ2-5,TRBD2,TRBV29-1,CSVDAGAGEKTQYF,TGCAGCGTTGACGCGGGAGCGGGGGAGAAGACCCAGTACTTC
.,TRBJ2-5,.,TRBV7-9,CASSLEQGNQYF,TGTGCCAGCAGCTTGGAACAGGGTAACCAGTACTTC
.,TRBJ2-7,TRBD1,TRBV15,CATSRDRDRAREQYF,TGTGCCACCAGCAGAGATAGAGACAGGGCTCGCGAGCAGTACTTC
.,TRBJ2-2,TRBD2,TRBV2,CASSGGSFNTGELFF,TGTGCCAGCAGTGGCGGGAGCTTCAACACCGGGGAGCTGTTTTTT
.,TRBJ2-2,TRBD1,TRBV7-9,CASSLAGQAYTGELFF,TGTGCCAGCAGCTTGGCGGGACAGGCCTACACCGGGGAGCTGTTTTTT
.,TRBJ2-3,.,TRBV5-4,CASSLYRDPADTQYF,TGTGCCAGCAGCTTGTATCGGGATCCGGCAGATACGCAGTATTTT
.,TRBJ2-7,.,TRBV7-9,CASSLGQGLLEQYF,TGTGCCAGCAGCTTAGGGCAGGGGCTGCTCGAGCAGTACTTC
.,TRBJ2-1,.,TRBV2,CASRKGGPNNEQFF,TGTGCCAGCAGAAAGGGGGGGCCAAACAATGAGCAGTTCTTC
once,TRBJ2-3,TRBD1,TRBV10-1,CASSDRDRGTDTQYF,TGCGCCAGCAGTGACCGGGACAGGGGCACAGATACGCAGTATTTT
.,TRBJ2-3,TRBD1,TRBV28,CASRGQGADTQYF,TGTGCCAGCAGGGGACAGGGGGCTGATACGCAGTATTTT
.,TRBJ1-5,.,TRBV15,CATSRERVTAYSNQPQHF,TGTGCCACCAGCAGAGAACGGGTTACGGCTTATAGCAATCAGCCCCAGCATTTT
.,TRBJ2-3,TRBD2,TRBV28,CASSSSGGSTDTQYF,TGTGCCAGCAGTTCTAGCGGGGGTAGTACAGATACGCAGTATTTT
once,TRBJ1-5,TRBD1,TRBV2,CASCRTGTGIRQPQHF,TGTGCCAGCTGCCGAACCGGGACAGGGATTCGTCAGCCCCAGCATTTT
.,TRBJ1-6,.,TRBV7-2,CASSPSSSLYNSPLHF,TGTGCCAGCAGCCCAAGTAGTTCCCTGTATAATTCACCCCTCCACTTT
.,TRBJ1-3,.,TRBV9,CASSGVGQSWGRNTIYF,TGTGCCAGCAGCGGGGTTGGACAGTCGTGGGGTCGAAACACCATATATTTT
.,TRBJ2-7,.,TRBV30,CASGQFPYEQYF,TGTGCCTCTGGACAGTTTCCCTACGAGCAGTACTTC
.,TRBJ1-1,.,TRBV5-1,CASSLATPGQVNTEAFF,TGCGCCAGCAGCTTGGCGACCCCGGGACAAGTGAACACTGAAGCTTTCTTT